This T cell receptor (beta chain) appears in the sequencing data of a study of CD8+ T cells in alopecia areata. Study in general: Among treated patients, oral tofacitinib was administered at 5 to 10 mg twice daily.

Study conclusions and caveats: The study found TCR sharing across patients less clear than in mice, possibly for HLA reasons. Across lesional scalp, and particularly alopecia totalis/universalis, clonality surpassed that of normal scalp.

In the case of this clone: Its antigen remains unknown.

Germline loops: CDR1 ENHRY, CDR2 SYGVKD. The ends lost 6 bases at V and 5 bases at J; junction bases unmatched: 15. The CDR3 extends over 17 amino acids. RNA extraction was followed by reverse transcription into cDNA, which acted as the sequencing template. TCRdb keeps only in-frame clones here, not all; method: immunoSEQ multiplex PCR. The sample holds 61,000 or so clones, almost 97% seen once. This specimen was CD8+ T cells sorted from blood, taken at week 0. The chain recombines TRBV10-3 with TRBJ1-1, with 10 nucleotides matching TRBD1. The TCR comes from a human donor with alopecia areata. The CDR3 region has the DNA TGTGCCATCAGCCCGGGACAGGGGTCAAAGAAACTAACTGAAGCTTTCTTT. Translation gives CAISPGQGSKKLTEAFF.